This T cell receptor beta chain was retrieved from a study of blood T cell repertoires in COVID-19. Overall study: There were acute and convalescent COVID-19 samples, and they came from the United States, Italy and Spain. T cells, B-cell-depleted T cells, or PBMCs provided the cDNA or gDNA that served as material.

In the study's own analysis: Reference gene primer amplification in the assay estimated nucleated cell counts. The data were produced by immunoSEQ multiplex PCR, yet TCRdb's version contains in-frame clones alone and is incomplete. V, J and clone size reflect that table, while D and trimming were determined from the DNA. The repertoire holds about 180,000 clones, roughly 85% seen once, with about 25% in the top ten. This sequence originates from a woman aged 70 to 79 with acute or convalescent COVID-19. Sequencing was carried out using peripheral blood.

The CDR3 protein is CASRRTSGYEQYF. CDR3 coding DNA: TGTGCCAGCAGGAGGACTAGCGGTTACGAGCAGTACTTC. The chain carries TRBV27 and TRBJ2-7; 10 nucleotides align to TRBD2. This CDR3 spans 13 amino acids. Germline V gene sequence: CDR1 MNHEY, CDR2 SMNVEV (reference sequence). J was trimmed by 4 bases and V by 6 bases; bases with no gene match: 3.